These T cell receptor beta chains were read from a single sample in a study of blood T cell repertoires in COVID-19. The data were produced by immunoSEQ multiplex PCR, yet TCRdb's version contains in-frame clones alone and is incomplete. Here the sample spans 330,000 or so clones, 87% being singletons. Specimen: PBMCs or T cells enriched from blood (not recorded which). These receptors all stem from a man in his forties in a cohort exposed to, infected with or recovered from COVID-19 (not recorded which). The CDR3 runs from the conserved cysteine through the conserved F or W. A D gene is named only where the DNA matches it firmly. Only some rows state a clone size, as once, few, many or a class for expanded clones.

>TRBJ1-1|TRBD1|TRBV5-1|.
TGCGCCAGCAGCTTACTAACAGGGGGCCACACTGAAGCTTTCTTT
CASSLLTGGHTEAFF
>TRBJ2-1|TRBD1|TRBV5-6|.
TGTGCCAGCAGCTGGGGGGTTCGGACAGGGAAGGGGAATGAGCAGTTCTTC
CASSWGVRTGKGNEQFF
>TRBJ2-2|TRBD2|TRBV28|.
TGTGCCAGCAGTCCCTTCCGACTAGCGGGAGGGCCAGGCGGGGAGCTGTTTTTT
CASSPFRLAGGPGGELFF
>TRBJ2-6|.|TRBV5-8|.
TGTGCCAGCAGCTTTTTGAGCTCTGGGGCCAACGTCCTGACTTTC
CASSFLSSGANVLTF
>TRBJ1-2|.|TRBV18|few
TGTGCCAGCTCACCACCGGGGCAGGTCTTTGGCTACACCTTC
CASSPPGQVFGYTF
>TRBJ2-1|TRBD2|TRBV9|.
TGTGCCAGCAGCCCCGGACTAGCGGGAGGGTTTTACAATGAGCAGTTCTTC
CASSPGLAGGFYNEQFF
>TRBJ2-3|TRBD1|TRBV3-1/TRBV3-2|.
TGTGCCAGCAGCCTTTTGGGACAGGGTTCGCAGTATTTT
CASSLLGQGSQYF
>TRBJ1-1|.|TRBV29-1|.
TGCAGCGTTGAATCACAGGGTAAGGGCACTGAAGCTTTCTTT
CSVESQGKGTEAFF
>TRBJ2-5|.|TRBV7-2|.
TGTGCCAGCAGCTTGGGGAGCGCGTGGGGGACCCAGTACTTC
CASSLGSAWGTQYF
>TRBJ2-2|.|TRBV18|.
TGTGCCAGCTCCCTAATGAGCAGGGAATACACCGGGGAGCTGTTTTTT
CASSLMSREYTGELFF
>TRBJ2-7|TRBD2|TRBV27|.
TGTGCCGTCCGGCGGACTAGCGGGTCGTACGAGCAGTACTTC
CAVRRTSGSYEQYF
>TRBJ1-2|TRBD1|TRBV7-9|.
TGTGCCAGCAGCTTAGACTGGACAGGGGTAAATGGCTACACCTTC
CASSLDWTGVNGYTF
>TRBJ2-7|TRBD1|TRBV28|.
TGTGCCAGCAGTCCCAGACAGGGGTATCACGAGCAGTACTTC
CASSPRQGYHEQYF
>TRBJ2-5|.|TRBV5-1|.
TGCGCCAGCAGTTACGGTTTGGAGACCCAGTACTTC
CASSYGLETQYF
>TRBJ1-6|.|TRBV11-2|.
TGTGCCAGCACCCAGGGCCCCGGCGCCTATAATTCACCCCTCCACTTT
CASTQGPGAYNSPLHF
>TRBJ2-1|TRBD1|TRBV11-1|.
TGTGCCAGCAGCGGGACAGGGTTCAATGAGCAGTTCTTC
CASSGTGFNEQFF
>TRBJ2-7|.|TRBV28|.
TGTGCCAGCAGTTTTGTGAGCCGCGCGGACGAGCAGTACTTC
CASSFVSRADEQYF